What follows is one TCR beta chain and its context. Its antigen remains unknown. Sequencing was performed with immunoSEQ multiplex PCR; in TCRdb, only in-frame clones are kept and a portion is missing. The table lists over 60,000 clones, 88% of them singletons. From germline, CDR1 is SEHNR and CDR2 FQNEAQ (reference sequence). V was cut by 5 bases and J by 6 bases, with 16 bases left in between. The CDR3 has 14 residues. The data originate from a study of PD-1 blockade in mismatch repair-deficient tumors. Overall study context: Enrolled about 2012-2017, patients had progressing, pretreated mismatch repair-deficient cancers of 11 to 13 types.

The study's findings and limits: Tumor-resident clones, often absent from pretreatment blood, expanded after pembrolizumab and then contracted.

The gene calls are TRBV7-9 and TRBJ2-5; the D gene is possibly TRBD2 (6 bases). Here the sequenced sample was peripheral blood, taken 52 weeks after starting pembrolizumab. The receptor was derived from an adult with mismatch repair-deficient cancer. The CDR3 DNA reads as TGTGCCAGCAGCCCCCCGTGGGAGGCCAAGACCCAGTACTTC. Its protein is CASSPPWEAKTQYF.